Listed below are T cell receptor beta chains from one sample, sequenced in a study of T-cell memory formation after mild COVID-19. TCRdb analysed the 5' RACE reads with MiXCR anew, one entry per CDR3 protein. This table holds 190,000 or so distinct CDR3 sequences, about a fifth found once. Sequences were obtained from PBMCs or a T cell subset sorted from them (not recorded which). The receptors derive from an adult woman who had mild COVID-19 (a few samples of this study predate the infection). Cell type and time point are not known. Both conserved end residues are part of each CDR3. D genes are given only for firm matches. Not every row has a clone size; where given, it reads once, few, many or a size class.

v_gene	d_gene	abundance	j_gene	CDR3aa	CDR3nt
TRBV7-3	.	few	TRBJ2-3	CASSLGRDTQYF	TGTGCCAGCAGCTTAGGGAGGGATACGCAGTATTTT
TRBV6-2/TRBV6-3	.	.	TRBJ2-3	CASSYLAGRTDTQYF	TGTGCCAGCAGTTACCTAGCAGGCCGCACAGATACGCAGTATTTT
TRBV6-1	TRBD1	few	TRBJ2-7	CASQGATFTSYEQYF	TGTGCCAGCCAGGGGGCCACCTTTACCTCCTACGAGCAGTACTTC
TRBV19	TRBD2	.	TRBJ2-3	CASAGDFHNTQYF	TGTGCCAGCGCGGGGGACTTTCACAATACGCAGTATTTT
TRBV19	TRBD1	few	TRBJ2-7	CASSTPDRVYEQYF	TGTGCCAGTAGTACCCCGGACAGGGTTTACGAGCAGTACTTC
TRBV5-6	.	.	TRBJ2-7	CASSLWRGAYEQYF	TGTGCCAGCAGTTTATGGAGGGGTGCCTACGAGCAGTACTTC
TRBV7-2	TRBD2	few	TRBJ2-7	CASRLTSGTYEQYF	TGTGCCAGCAGACTCACTAGCGGGACCTACGAGCAGTACTTC
TRBV7-6	.	.	TRBJ2-1	CASSLSLNNEQFF	TGTGCCAGCAGCTTAAGTCTCAACAATGAGCAGTTCTTC
TRBV6-6	.	many	TRBJ2-2	CASSYGPGELFF	TGTGCCAGCAGTTACGGTCCGGGGGAGCTGTTTTTT
TRBV25-1	.	.	TRBJ1-4	CASRDDEKLFF	TGTGCCAGCAGGGACGATGAAAAACTGTTTTTT
TRBV4-3	TRBD1	.	TRBJ2-7	CASSQGPGQGPTYEQYF	TGCGCCAGCAGCCAAGGGCCGGGACAGGGGCCCACCTACGAGCAGTACTTC
TRBV29-1	.	few	TRBJ2-5	CSVDGAGETQYF	TGCAGCGTTGATGGCGCCGGGGAGACCCAGTACTTC
TRBV25-1	.	.	TRBJ2-1	CASSPVGGVGNEQFF	TGTGCCAGCTCCCCCGTTGGGGGAGTGGGCAATGAGCAGTTCTTC
TRBV11-1	.	many	TRBJ2-7	CASSSIGTGGYEQYF	TGTGCCAGCAGCTCCATCGGGACTGGGGGCTACGAGCAGTACTTC
TRBV29-1	.	few	TRBJ1-1	CSVTIGGEAFF	TGCAGCGTAACCATAGGAGGGGAAGCTTTCTTT
TRBV3-1	.	few	TRBJ2-7	CASSNRANEQYF	TGTGCCAGCTCCAACAGGGCTAACGAGCAGTACTTC
TRBV20-1	TRBD2	.	TRBJ2-7	CSANLLAGAPSEQYF	TGCAGTGCTAACCTACTAGCGGGGGCCCCCTCCGAGCAGTACTTC
TRBV20-1	TRBD1	many	TRBJ1-2	CSARDLATGDYGYTF	TGCAGTGCTAGAGATTTGGCGACAGGGGACTATGGCTACACCTTC
TRBV15	TRBD1	.	TRBJ2-7	CATSIGTGGAYEQYF	TGTGCCACCAGCATCGGGACAGGGGGGGCCTACGAGCAGTACTTC
TRBV20-1	TRBD1	.	TRBJ2-7	CSGTTGGSYEQYF	TGCAGTGGTACGACAGGGGGTAGCTACGAGCAGTACTTC
TRBV5-1	.	few	TRBJ2-1	CASSLSSQYNEQFF	TGCGCCAGCAGCTTGAGTAGCCAATACAATGAGCAGTTCTTC
TRBV24-1	TRBD2	few	TRBJ2-3	CATRGGSTDTQYF	TGTGCCACCCGGGGGGGTTCCACAGATACGCAGTATTTT
TRBV4-2	TRBD1	.	TRBJ2-7	CASSQVDRGFYEQYF	TGTGCCAGCAGCCAAGTGGACAGGGGGTTCTACGAGCAGTACTTC
TRBV7-6	TRBD2	few	TRBJ2-2	CASSLVWEGPNTGELFF	TGTGCCAGCAGCTTAGTGTGGGAGGGTCCGAACACCGGGGAGCTGTTTTTT
TRBV12-3/TRBV12-4	.	few	TRBJ2-6	CASSSLTGHVANVLTF	TGTGCCAGCAGTTCACTTACAGGGCACGTGGCCAACGTCCTGACTTTC
TRBV6-6	TRBD1	.	TRBJ1-1	CASSPTGGRYTEAFF	TGTGCCAGCAGCCCTACAGGGGGCCGGTACACTGAAGCTTTCTTT
TRBV7-9	TRBD1	few	TRBJ2-1	CASSLVDRPAEQFF	TGTGCCAGCAGCTTAGTGGACAGGCCGGCCGAGCAGTTCTTC
TRBV10-3	.	few	TRBJ2-7	CAISESMASPEQYF	TGTGCCATCAGTGAGTCGATGGCTAGCCCCGAGCAGTACTTC
TRBV27	.	.	TRBJ2-7	CASSLSSWSSYEQYF	TGTGCCAGCAGTTTAAGCTCCTGGTCCTCCTACGAGCAGTACTTC
TRBV7-3	.	.	TRBJ2-1	CASSRGASGYNEQFF	TGTGCCAGCAGCCGAGGGGCCTCCGGGTACAATGAGCAGTTCTTC
TRBV4-1	TRBD2	few	TRBJ2-1	CASSQESGGAYEQFF	TGCGCCAGCAGCCAAGAGAGCGGGGGGGCCTATGAGCAGTTCTTC
TRBV12-3/TRBV12-4	.	many	TRBJ2-1	CASSFPSGNNEEQFF	TGTGCCAGCAGTTTCCCCAGCGGTAACAATGAGGAGCAGTTCTTC
TRBV7-9	TRBD1	few	TRBJ1-2	CASSQGQVYGYTF	TGTGCCAGCAGCCAGGGACAGGTCTATGGCTACACCTTC
TRBV4-1	TRBD1	few	TRBJ2-7	CASKTMTGTDSYEQYF	TGCGCCAGCAAGACCATGACTGGGACAGACTCCTACGAGCAGTACTTC
TRBV9	TRBD1	.	TRBJ1-1	CASSSRDSWTEAFF	TGTGCCAGCAGCAGCCGGGACAGTTGGACTGAAGCTTTCTTT
TRBV11-3	.	many	TRBJ1-2	CASSPSWRGAYGYTF	TGTGCCAGCAGCCCATCGTGGCGGGGGGCGTATGGCTACACCTTC
TRBV11-2	TRBD2	.	TRBJ2-5	CASSLGFGEGETQYF	TGTGCCAGCAGCCTAGGTTTCGGGGAGGGAGAGACCCAGTACTTC
TRBV6-2/TRBV6-3	.	few	TRBJ2-1	CASSYSFDRTVEQFF	TGTGCCAGCAGTTACTCATTCGATAGGACGGTTGAGCAGTTCTTC
TRBV4-3	TRBD1	.	TRBJ2-1	CASSQDRNRGSEQFF	TGCGCCAGCAGCCAAGATAGAAACAGGGGAAGTGAGCAGTTCTTC
TRBV20-1	.	.	TRBJ1-1	CSARDSRGWAFF	TGCAGTGCTAGAGACTCCAGGGGTTGGGCTTTCTTT
TRBV12-3/TRBV12-4	.	once	TRBJ1-1	CASSYRDTDTEAFF	TGTGCCAGCAGCTACCGGGACACCGACACTGAAGCTTTCTTT
TRBV13	.	few	TRBJ2-7	CASSTHQTGPYEQYF	TGTGCCAGCAGCACCCATCAGACAGGACCCTACGAGCAGTACTTC
TRBV12-3/TRBV12-4	.	few	TRBJ2-5	CASSLMGDPQETQYF	TGTGCCAGCAGTTTAATGGGGGACCCTCAAGAGACCCAGTACTTC
TRBV14	.	.	TRBJ1-1	CASSQEVWGADTEAFF	TGTGCCAGCAGCCAAGAGGTCTGGGGGGCGGATACTGAAGCTTTCTTT
TRBV4-2	TRBD1	many	TRBJ2-7	CASSQEERTGYEQYF	TGTGCCAGCAGCCAAGAGGAACGGACAGGGTACGAGCAGTACTTC
TRBV5-4	TRBD2	.	TRBJ2-2	CASSSRTSGTGGELFF	TGTGCCAGCAGCTCCCGGACTAGCGGGACGGGCGGGGAGCTGTTTTTT
TRBV5-1	.	.	TRBJ1-1	CASSLAPREANEAFF	TGCGCCAGCAGCTTGGCCCCCAGGGAAGCGAATGAAGCTTTCTTT
TRBV5-6	TRBD1	few	TRBJ2-3	CASSAGQGLKYF	TGTGCCAGCAGCGCCGGACAGGGTTTGAAGTATTTT
TRBV7-9	.	.	TRBJ1-1	CASSSTRDTVNTEAFF	TGTGCCAGCAGCTCGACCCGGGACACAGTGAACACTGAAGCTTTCTTT
TRBV2	.	.	TRBJ1-1	CASSGGGGTREAFF	TGTGCCAGCAGTGGAGGGGGGGGGACGAGAGAAGCTTTCTTT
TRBV29-1	TRBD2	many	TRBJ2-3	CSVAGLGGSDTQYF	TGCAGCGTTGCGGGACTAGGAGGTTCAGATACGCAGTATTTT
TRBV5-5	.	many	TRBJ2-7	CASSSGSGYEQYF	TGTGCCAGCAGCTCAGGCTCGGGTTACGAGCAGTACTTC
TRBV4-1	.	many	TRBJ2-2	CASSPASADTGELFF	TGCGCCAGCAGCCCGGCCAGTGCCGACACCGGGGAGCTGTTTTTT
TRBV5-5	.	few	TRBJ2-1	CASSLVASLGNEQFF	TGTGCCAGCAGCTTAGTGGCTAGCCTCGGAAATGAGCAGTTCTTC
TRBV24-1	TRBD1	few	TRBJ2-2	CATSLKPTGGNTGELFF	TGTGCCACCAGCCTCAAACCAACAGGGGGGAACACCGGGGAGCTGTTTTTT
TRBV5-6	.	.	TRBJ1-1	CASSGVSGWGTEAFF	TGTGCCAGCAGTGGGGTATCCGGGTGGGGGACTGAAGCTTTCTTT
TRBV5-1	.	.	TRBJ2-7	CASSSGEYIYEQYF	TGCGCCAGCAGCTCCGGAGAATACATCTACGAGCAGTACTTC